The 29 T cell receptor beta chains reported below all come from one sample, sequenced in a study of T cells in localized non-small cell lung cancer. TCRdb's table, derived via immunoSEQ multiplex PCR, lists solely in-frame clones and lacks some. The sample holds under 70,000 clones, 86% seen once. Specimen: peripheral blood, collected before any cancer treatment. Source of these receptors: a woman aged 40-70 years with stage I lung adenocarcinoma.

This chain connects TRBV6-5 to TRBJ1-2; the D is unclear. CDR1 and CDR2 (germline): MNHEY, SVGAGI. V lost 7 bases and J lost 4, with 19 bases in between. The CDR3 has 15 amino acids. The CDR3 is CASTRSAGLLYGYTF. The CDR3 DNA is TGTGCCAGCACCCGTTCGGCGGGCCTCCTCTATGGCTACACCTTC.

The rearrangement links TRBV7-9 to TRBJ1-2; 10 bases map to TRBD1. Trimming at V came to 3 bases and at J to 4 bases, leaving 2 bases not matched to a gene. The length of the CDR3 is 14 residues. The V gene's germline CDR1 is SEHNR and CDR2 FQNEAQ (reference sequence). DNA for the CDR3: TGTGCCAGCAGCTTGGACAGGGGGACCTATGGCTACACCTTC. Amino acids: CASSLDRGTYGYTF.

The chain has TRBV2 and TRBJ2-3; possible D gene TRBD2, 6 bases. The CDR3 runs 14 residues. Germline-derived CDR1 and CDR2 are SNHLY and FYNNEI. Trimming took off 7 bases at V and 2 bases at J, with 13 bases between the two ends. The CDR3 region has the DNA TGTGCCAGCAAATTAGCGGCCTCCACAGATACGCAGTATTTT. This translates into CASKLAASTDTQYF.

The chain couples TRBV7-6 to TRBJ2-2; D unresolved. Trimming stripped 1 base from V and 1 base from J, with 7 bases between. The V gene's germline CDR1 is SGHVS and CDR2 FNYEAQ. CDR3 length: 15 residues. Here the CDR3 reads CASSLDPGNTGELFF. DNA of the CDR3: TGTGCCAGCAGCTTAGATCCGGGGAACACCGGGGAGCTGTTTTTT.

The chain links TRBV9 to TRBJ2-1; TRBD2 matches 13 bases. This CDR3 spans 15 amino acids. Germline CDR1 reads SGDLS; CDR2 reads YYNGEE. Unmatched junction bases numbered 1, after V lost 3 bases and J lost 4 bases. CDR3 coding DNA: TGTGCCAGCAGCGGGGGACTAGCGGGGTACAATGAGCAGTTCTTC. Its translation is CASSGGLAGYNEQFF.

DNA for the CDR3: TGTGCCAGCAGCTTAGCGGGGGCCCAAGAGACCCAGTACTTC. This codes for CASSLAGAQETQYF. The chain uses TRBV7-9 and TRBJ2-5, with a weak D call TRBD1 (6 bases). V was clipped by 0 bases and J by 1 base, with 6 bases between them. The CDR3 extends over 14 amino acids. The germline CDR1 and CDR2 sequences are SEHNR and FQNEAQ (reference sequence).

This sequence joins TRBV2 and TRBJ2-2; TRBD2 agrees at 11 bases. V gave up 7 bases and J gave up 5 bases; unmatched junction bases: 6. CDR3 length: 15 amino acids. CDR1 and CDR2 from the germline V gene are SNHLY and FYNNEI. The CDR3 sequence: CASNSGGARTGELFF. DNA for the CDR3: TGTGCCAGCAATAGCGGGGGGGCAAGAACCGGGGAGCTGTTTTTT.

The chain combines TRBV7-9 with TRBJ1-3; D gene uncertain. CDR1 and CDR2 from the germline V gene are SEHNR and FQNEAQ (reference sequence). The V gene lost 1 base and the J gene lost 2 bases, with 9 bases spanning the gap. This CDR3 is 15 amino acids long. The chain's CDR3 is CASSLEGGTGNTIYF. DNA of the CDR3: TGTGCCAGCAGCTTAGAAGGAGGTACTGGAAACACCATATATTTT.

V gene TRBV6-5 combines with J gene TRBJ2-2; tentatively, D is TRBD2 (6 bases). CDR1 and CDR2 from the germline V gene are MNHEY and SVGAGI. This CDR3 has 14 residues. V dropped 4 bases and J dropped 6 bases, with 12 bases sitting between them. The CDR3 bases are TGTGCCAGCAGTTCGGAGGGAACCTCCGGGGAGCTGTTTTTT. Its protein product is CASSSEGTSGELFF.

The rearrangement joins TRBV27 to TRBJ2-3; D is possibly TRBD1 or TRBD2 (5 bases each). V was cut by 3 bases and J by 5 bases, with 9 bases left in between. CDR1 is MNHEY and CDR2 is SMNVEV in the germline V gene (reference sequence). The CDR3 extends over 13 amino acids. CDR3 region: CASSFRGKDTQYF. The CDR3 region has the DNA TGTGCCAGCAGTTTTCGGGGCAAAGATACGCAGTATTTT.

The V call is TRBV28, the J call TRBJ2-7, with D hard to call. The germline CDR1 and CDR2 sequences are MDHEN and SYDVKM. The length of the CDR3 is 13 residues. Trimming stripped 5 bases from V and 3 bases from J, with 11 bases between. DNA of the CDR3: TGTGCCAGCAGTCCCCTAGGCGGCTACGAGCAGTACTTC. Amino acids: CASSPLGGYEQYF.

This chain uses TRBV6-5 with TRBJ1-1; 8 bases line up with TRBD1. Germline V gives CDR1 MNHEY, CDR2 SVGAGI. The CDR3 runs 14 residues. V shed 6 bases, J shed 1 base, and the junction held 4 bases outside the gene matches. CDR3 loop: CASRKTGGNTEAFF. The CDR3 DNA reads as TGTGCCAGCAGGAAAACAGGGGGGAACACTGAAGCTTTCTTT.

The gene calls are TRBV30 and TRBJ1-2; D is undetermined. Germline CDR1 reads GTSNPN; CDR2 reads SVGIG (reference sequence). This CDR3 is 14 amino acids long. DNA of the CDR3: TGTGCAAGGATGGGCCCAACGCTGGACTATGGCTACACCTTC. Residues: CARMGPTLDYGYTF.

The rearrangement uses TRBV5-1 and TRBJ2-7; D remains unclear. Trimming took 2 bases from V and 1 from J, leaving 7 bases between them. Germline values: CDR1 SGHRS, CDR2 YFSETQ. The CDR3 covers 13 residues. CDR3 DNA: TGCGCCAGCAGCTTTGACGAGTCCTACGAGCAGTACTTC. Encoded protein: CASSFDESYEQYF. The variable domain in full, completed from reference TRBV5-1 and TRBJ2-7, reads KAGVTQTPRYLIKTRGQQVTLSCSPISGHRSVSWYQQTPGQGLQFLFEYFSETQRNKGNFPGRFSGRQFSNSRSEMNVSTLELGDSALYLCASSFDESYEQYFGPGTRLTVT.

This clone was counted between two and nine times. The gene calls are TRBV7-6 and TRBJ1-4; 9 bases match TRBD1. In germline, CDR1 is SGHVS, CDR2 FNYEAQ. V was pared by 6 bases and J by 5 bases, with 4 bases of the junction left unmatched. This CDR3 is 14 amino acids long. CDR3 in amino acids: CASSSGQGNEKLFF. In DNA, the CDR3 is TGTGCCAGCAGTTCGGGACAGGGAAATGAAAAACTGTTTTTT.

This chain connects TRBV25-1 to TRBJ1-4; D not certain. The CDR3 length is 14 residues. Per germline, CDR1 MGHDK and CDR2 SYGVNS. V shed 3 bases and J shed 7 bases, with 12 bases lying between them. The CDR3 coding sequence is TGTGCCAGCAGTGACAGGCGGGGTAGTGAAAAACTGTTTTTT. This sequence encodes CASSDRRGSEKLFF.

The V call is TRBV19, the J call TRBJ1-3, with TRBD1 matching over 8 bases. Looked up from germline, CDR1 is LNHDA and CDR2 is SQIVND (reference sequence). The CDR3 extends over 15 amino acids. J lost 0 bases, V lost 7 bases, and 5 bases had no gene match. The CDR3: CASNDRGNSGNTIYF. CDR3 DNA sequence: TGTGCCAGTAATGACAGGGGAAACTCTGGAAACACCATATATTTT.

The V and J genes are TRBV2 and TRBJ2-7, with TRBD1 identical over 11 bases. Germline V gene lookup returns CDR1 SNHLY and CDR2 FYNNEI. Trimming took 6 bases from V and 2 from J; bases not matched to a gene: 6. The CDR3 runs to 15 residues. This CDR3 is CASSPGTGGPYEQYF. The CDR3 bases are TGTGCCAGCAGCCCTGGGACAGGGGGGCCCTACGAGCAGTACTTC.

The rearrangement uses TRBV14 and TRBJ1-6; D is uncertain. Trimming took 2 bases from V and 9 from J, leaving 5 bases between them. In germline, CDR1 is SGHDN, CDR2 FVKESK. The CDR3 contains 12 residues. The CDR3 sequence: CASSQIGSPLHF. As DNA, the CDR3 is TGTGCCAGCAGCCAAATTGGTTCACCCCTCCACTTT.

The rearrangement links TRBV19 to TRBJ1-1; possibly TRBD1 for D (6 bases). The CDR3 is 15 amino acids. Germline loops: CDR1 LNHDA, CDR2 SQIVND (reference sequence). The V end lost 2 bases, the J end lost 2 bases, and 12 bases lay between the germline ends. DNA for the CDR3: TGTGCCAGTAGTATATCCGGACAGCCTAACACTGAAGCTTTCTTT. Translated, it gives CASSISGQPNTEAFF.

The chain couples TRBV19 to TRBJ2-3, with 8 bases lining up with TRBD2. J lost 6 bases, V lost 2 bases, and 10 bases had no gene match. CDR1 and CDR2 (germline): LNHDA, SQIVND (reference sequence). The CDR3 spans 16 residues. For the CDR3, the DNA is TGTGCCAGTAGTATAACCAGCGGGGGCGCCGGGGATACGCAGTATTTT. The encoded protein is CASSITSGGAGDTQYF.

This clone showed up just a few times. The junction and the germline gene differ at one end; a read error may be behind it. The chain has TRBV2 and TRBJ1-1; TRBD1 might be the D (5 bases). The CDR3 has 14 residues. In germline, CDR1 is SNHLY, CDR2 FYNNEI. The CDR3, as DNA: TGTGCCAGCAGTGAAATGGCAGGGAGGACTGAAGCTGTCTTT. This gives the protein CASSEMAGRTEAVF.

The chain carries TRBV4-1 and TRBJ1-2, with no clear D. CDR3 size: 13 residues. Trimming cost V 1 base and J 4 bases, with 7 bases left between them. Germline V gene sequence: CDR1 MGHRA, CDR2 YSYEKL. The CDR3: CASSQAITYGYTF. The CDR3 nucleotides are TGCGCCAGCAGCCAAGCGATTACCTATGGCTACACCTTC.

This clone was counted between two and nine times. This chain joins TRBV6-1 and TRBJ2-7; no reliable D call. Between the trimmed V and J ends, which lost 0 bases and 4 bases, there was a span of 10 bases. CDR1 MNHNS and CDR2 SASEGT come from the germline V gene. The CDR3 consists of 14 residues. The CDR3 reads CASSEALSMYEQYF. The DNA for the CDR3 is TGTGCCAGCAGTGAAGCCCTGAGTATGTACGAGCAGTACTTC.

In DNA form, the CDR3 reads TGTGCCAGCTCACCACGGCCGAGGAACACCGGGGAGCTGTTTTTT. This sequence encodes CASSPRPRNTGELFF. The chain combines TRBV18 with TRBJ2-2; D remains ambiguous. Germline V gene lookup returns CDR1 KGHSH and CDR2 LQKENI. V was trimmed by 1 base and J by 1 base, leaving 7 bases between them. The CDR3 is 15 amino acids.

The rearrangement uses TRBV6-1 and TRBJ1-4; 7 bases match TRBD1. V lost 2 bases to trimming and J lost 7 bases; unmatched junction nucleotides: 4. The CDR3 extends over 14 amino acids. Germline-derived CDR1 and CDR2 are MNHNS and SASEGT. The CDR3 region is CASSEYRGSEKLFF. CDR3 DNA sequence: TGTGCCAGCAGTGAATACAGGGGTTCTGAAAAACTGTTTTTT.

This rearrangement joins TRBV7-2 to TRBJ1-6; D is undetermined. The CDR3 sequence is 14 residues long. The V end was cut by 7 bases, the J end by 9 bases, with 16 bases between. Germline V gene lookup returns CDR1 SGHTA and CDR2 FQGNSA. CDR3 in DNA: TGTGCCAGCACCTATGAACAGCGGGCTTCACCCCTCCACTTT. Translation: CASTYEQRASPLHF.

The chain couples TRBV4-1 to TRBJ1-1; no reliable D call. Germline values: CDR1 MGHRA, CDR2 YSYEKL. With 1 base removed from V and 4 bases from J, the gap between germline ends came to 13 bases. This CDR3 is built from 15 residues. Here the CDR3 DNA reads TGCGCCAGCAGCCAAGTCCCCGGGGAGTTCACTGAAGCTTTCTTT. The encoded protein is CASSQVPGEFTEAFF.

J is TRBJ2-5 and V is TRBV14; D unclear. V was shortened by 4 bases and J by 1 base, with 4 bases between the two germline ends. The CDR3 runs to 12 residues. Germline assignment: CDR1 SGHDN and CDR2 FVKESK. CDR3 protein: CASSPTQETQYF. The CDR3 DNA reads TGTGCCAGCAGCCCTACCCAAGAGACCCAGTACTTC.